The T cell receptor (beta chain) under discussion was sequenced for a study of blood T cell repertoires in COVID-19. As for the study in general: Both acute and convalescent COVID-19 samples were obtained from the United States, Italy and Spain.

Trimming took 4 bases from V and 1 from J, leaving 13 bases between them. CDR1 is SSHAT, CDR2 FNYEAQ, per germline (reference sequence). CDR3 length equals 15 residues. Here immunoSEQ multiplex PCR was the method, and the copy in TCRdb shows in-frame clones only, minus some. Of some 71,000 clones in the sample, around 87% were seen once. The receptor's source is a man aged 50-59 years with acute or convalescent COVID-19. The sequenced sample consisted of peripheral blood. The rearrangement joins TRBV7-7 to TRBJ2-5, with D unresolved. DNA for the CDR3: TGTGCCAGCAGCTCCGGTGGAGAGGCCCAAGAGACCCAGTACTTC. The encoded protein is CASSSGGEAQETQYF.